This TCR beta chain originates from a study of CD8 T cells in ankylosing spondylitis. Each CDR3 protein is one row after TCRdb ran MiXCR on the 5' RACE reads. The repertoire holds some 130,000 distinct CDR3 sequences, with 7% to 10% as singletons. The table lists this clonotype with many counts. Germline V gene sequence: CDR1 LNHNV, CDR2 YYDKDF (reference sequence). Trimming took off 11 bases at V and 2 bases at J, with 12 bases between the two ends. This CDR3 has 13 residues. The source material was blood, either unsorted or a sorted T cell fraction (not recorded which). The V call is TRBV15, the J call TRBJ1-4; D is undetermined. The clonotype originates from a male donor with ankylosing spondylitis or in good health (not recorded which). The CDR3 nucleotides read TGTGCCGCCGGGGAGGGCACTAATGAAAAACTGTTTTTT. Residues: CAAGEGTNEKLFF.